Listed below are T cell receptor beta chains from one sample, sequenced in a study of tumor and adjacent non-tumor tissue in lung cancer. In TCRdb, the multiplex PCR reads were re-called with MiXCR into one record per CDR3 protein. This table holds approximately 120,000 distinct CDR3 sequences, 75% found once. The sequenced material came from lung tumor tissue. Receptors were obtained from an older woman with non-small cell lung cancer. The CDR3 runs from the conserved cysteine through the conserved F or W. The order of the fields is V gene, J gene, clone size, D gene, CDR3 protein, CDR3 DNA. A D gene is named only where the DNA matches it firmly. Clone size is shown for a subset of rows, as once, few, many or a class of expanded clone.

TRBV20-1,TRBJ1-1,.,.,CSTRSPGAPMNTEAFF,TGTAGTACTAGAAGCCCGGGGGCGCCAATGAACACTGAAGCTTTCTTT
TRBV11-2,TRBJ2-7,.,TRBD1,CASSSIGGNEQYF,TGTGCCAGCAGCTCTATAGGGGGCAACGAGCAGTACTTC
TRBV20-1,TRBJ1-1,.,.,CRATDFRASNTEAFF,TGCCGTGCTACAGATTTCAGGGCCTCGAACACTGAAGCTTTCTTT
TRBV29-1,TRBJ2-7,once,.,CSAQTQRGTSEQYF,TGCAGCGCACAAACCCAGCGCGGTACATCCGAGCAGTACTTC
TRBV5-1,TRBJ1-6,many,.,CASSLTESSPLHF,TGCGCCAGCAGCTTGACCGAATCGTCACCCCTCCACTTT
TRBV28,TRBJ2-2,.,.,CATDTGTFETGELFF,TGTGCCACCGATACGGGGACTTTCGAAACCGGGGAACTGTTTTTT
TRBV6-2/TRBV6-3,TRBJ2-7,once,.,CASSTGTARVEQHF,TGTGCCAGCAGTACCGGGACCGCCCGGGTGGAACAGCACTTC
TRBV11-2,TRBJ1-5,.,TRBD1,CDSSRDSGQRQHF,TGTGACAGCTCCCGGGACAGTGGTCAGCGCCAGCATTTT
TRBV4-2,TRBJ1-1,.,TRBD1,CASSHVPRQGRSMNTEAFF,TGTGCCAGCAGCCATGTACCACGACAGGGGCGATCAATGAACACTGAAGCTTTCTTT
TRBV20-1,TRBJ2-5,once,.,CSAIDQFGYFQETQYF,TGCAGTGCTATAGATCAATTCGGGTACTTCCAAGAGACCCAATACTTC
TRBV5-1,TRBJ2-2,.,TRBD1,CATSWGQANTGELFF,TGCGCCACCTCTTGGGGACAGGCGAACACCGGGGAGCTGTTTTTT
TRBV28,TRBJ1-5,.,TRBD1,CASSSSGQGSSQPQHF,TGTGCCAGCAGTTCCTCGGGACAGGGAAGCAGTCAGCCCCAGCATTTT
TRBV11-2,TRBJ2-7,.,TRBD2,CASNPFSGRVYEQYF,TGTGCCAGCAACCCCTTTAGCGGGAGAGTCTACGAGCAGTACTTC
TRBV28,TRBJ2-3,.,TRBD2,CASSLRGVSTDTQYF,TGTGCCAGCAGTTTACGGGGGGTGAGCACCGATACGCAGTATTTT
TRBV12-3/TRBV12-4,TRBJ2-1,.,.,CGSNFMYNEQFF,TGTGGCAGCAATTTCATGTACAATGAGCAGTTCTTC
TRBV7-9,TRBJ1-1,.,.,CASSLKGNMNTEAFF,TGTGCCAGCAGCTTAAAGGGGAACATGAACACTGAAGCTTTCTTT
TRBV6-2/TRBV6-3,TRBJ2-7,many,.,CASSYQRYEQYF,TGTGCCAGCAGTTACCAAAGGTACGAGCAGTACTTC
TRBV28,TRBJ2-7,.,.,CTSTRIGHSYEQYF,TGTACCAGCACTCGGATAGGGCACTCTTACGAGCAGTACTTC
TRBV14,TRBJ2-7,.,.,CPSGPDRREQYF,TGTCCCAGCGGCCCAGACCGCCGCGAGCAGTACTTC
TRBV28,TRBJ2-1,.,.,CASSFPGSSHNEQFF,TGTGCCAGCAGTTTCCCGGGGAGTAGCCACAATGAGCAGTTCTTC
TRBV19,TRBJ2-5,.,.,CASSMGQTQQETQYF,TGTGCCAGTAGTATGGGCCAGACGCAACAAGAGACCCAGTACTTC
TRBV14,TRBJ2-7,.,.,CPSNPDRREQYF,TGTCCCAGCAACCCAGACCGTCGCGAGCAGTACTTC